This passage covers 21 T cell receptor beta chains from one sample sequenced in a study of T cell responses to AZD1222 COVID-19 vaccine. TCRdb's table, derived via immunoSEQ multiplex PCR, lists solely in-frame clones and lacks some. The data show some 110,000 clones, with around 89% seen just once and less than 8.5% held by the top ten. The sample consisted of peripheral blood, taken 28 days after the second AZD1222 dose. These receptors were collected from an adult who received the AZD1222 COVID-19 vaccine.

The genes are TRBV12-3 or TRBV12-4 and TRBJ1-4; D call uncertain. CDR3 length: 13 residues. The germline V and J ends were trimmed by 6 bases and 8 bases, with 13 bases remaining between them. The CDR3, as DNA: TGTGCCAGCAGAACCGGGTCGCAGGAAAAACTGTTTTTT. Translating gives CASRTGSQEKLFF.

The chain employs TRBV15 and TRBJ1-2; 8 bases line up with TRBD1. The V and J ends lost 1 base and 8 bases, in that order; junction bases with no gene match: 9. The CDR3 runs to 15 residues. Germline CDR1 LNHNV, CDR2 YYDKDF (reference sequence). CDR3 DNA sequence: TGTGCCACCAGCAGAGCCTACGGACAGGGAGAGGGCTACACCTTC. The encoded protein is CATSRAYGQGEGYTF.

The J gene is TRBJ1-1, the V gene TRBV5-1; 8 bases agree with TRBD1. Trimming cost V 4 bases and J 1 base; bases outside gene matches: 3. CDR1 and CDR2 (germline): SGHRS, YFSETQ. The CDR3 runs 14 residues. The CDR3: CASSPTGANTEAFF. CDR3 in DNA: TGCGCCAGCAGCCCGACAGGGGCGAACACTGAAGCTTTCTTT.

V and J are TRBV6-5 and TRBJ2-6; no clear D. The V end lost 0 bases, the J end lost 1 base, and 1 base lay between the germline ends. CDR3 size: 14 residues. The germline V gene encodes CDR1 MNHEY and CDR2 SVGAGI. The CDR3 sequence: CASSYSSGANVLTF. The CDR3, as DNA: TGTGCCAGCAGTTACTCGTCTGGGGCCAACGTCCTGACTTTC.

V gene TRBV5-4 combines with J gene TRBJ2-1; TRBD2 matches at 11 bases. The CDR3 sequence is 15 residues long. The V gene's germline CDR1 is SGHNT and CDR2 YYREEE (reference sequence). V lost 1 base and J lost 10; bases outside the gene matches: 7. The CDR3 here is CASSLWLAGGGEQFF. The CDR3, as DNA: TGTGCCAGCAGCTTGTGGCTAGCGGGGGGTGGAGAGCAGTTCTTC. Complete variable domain (other parts from reference TRBV5-4 and TRBJ2-1): ETGVTQSPTHLIKTRGQQVTLRCSSQSGHNTVSWYQQALGQGPQFIFQYYREEENGRGNFPPRFSGLQFPNYSSELNVNALELDDSALYLCASSLWLAGGGEQFFGPGTRLTVL.

The chain combines TRBV3-1 (or the pseudogene TRBV3-2) with TRBJ1-1; perhaps TRBD1 as D (5 bases). Trimming removed 0 bases at V and 1 base at J, with 24 bases between. This CDR3 spans 20 amino acids. CDR1 and CDR2 from the germline V gene are LGHDT and YNNKEL (reference sequence). The CDR3 sequence: CASSQDKVFWVGDQNTEAFF. The CDR3, as DNA: TGTGCCAGCAGCCAAGATAAAGTCTTTTGGGTAGGGGATCAGAACACTGAAGCTTTCTTT.

The rearrangement joins TRBV28 to TRBJ1-2; the D gene is possibly TRBD1 (5 bases). Germline CDR1 and CDR2: MDHEN and SYDVKM. The ends were cut back, 6 bases at V and 2 bases at J, with 13 bases in the middle. The CDR3 has 14 residues. CDR3 loop: CASSFSDRNYGYTF. The CDR3, as DNA: TGTGCCAGCAGCTTCTCAGACAGAAACTATGGCTACACCTTC.

The J gene is TRBJ2-1, the V gene TRBV19, with TRBD2 as a possible D gene (6 bases). V was trimmed by 10 bases and J by 4 bases, leaving 20 bases between them. Germline V gene lookup returns CDR1 LNHDA and CDR2 SQIVND (reference sequence). The CDR3 runs 15 residues. The CDR3 DNA is TGTGCCACGACGACGGCGACTAGAAATTACAATGAGCAGTTCTTC. It encodes CATTTATRNYNEQFF.

This chain joins TRBV27 and TRBJ2-3, with 8 positions matching TRBD1. The CDR3 extends over 14 amino acids. Germline V gene sequence: CDR1 MNHEY, CDR2 SMNVEV (reference sequence). V dropped 6 bases and J dropped 4; count of bases not matched to a gene: 6. This CDR3 is CASSPRGPSDTQYF. CDR3 DNA sequence: TGTGCCAGCAGCCCCAGGGGGCCTTCAGATACGCAGTATTTT.

This clone occurred once. V is TRBV4-1 and J is TRBJ2-3, with D possibly called TRBD1 or TRBD2 (5 bases each). The CDR3 length is 14 residues. Germline CDR1 and CDR2: MGHRA and YSYEKL. V lost 2 bases and J lost 4, with 10 bases in between. The chain's CDR3 is CASSQTGTADTQYF. CDR3 coding DNA: TGCGCCAGCAGCCAAACCGGGACCGCAGATACGCAGTATTTT.

The genes are TRBV5-1 and TRBJ2-7, with 9 positions matching TRBD1. V shed 4 bases and J 5 bases; nucleotides not matched to a gene: 7. There are 14 residues in the CDR3. The germline gives CDR1 SGHRS, CDR2 YFSETQ. CDR3 loop: CASSLRTGADEQYF. CDR3 coding DNA: TGCGCCAGCAGCCTAAGGACAGGGGCGGACGAGCAGTACTTC. Together with reference TRBV5-1 and TRBJ2-7, the CDR3 gives the full variable domain: KAGVTQTPRYLIKTRGQQVTLSCSPISGHRSVSWYQQTPGQGLQFLFEYFSETQRNKGNFPGRFSGRQFSNSRSEMNVSTLELGDSALYLCASSLRTGADEQYFGPGTRLTVT.

The chain uses TRBV2 and TRBJ2-1; 15 nucleotides align to TRBD2. Germline assignment: CDR1 SNHLY and CDR2 FYNNEI. The length of the CDR3 is 15 residues. The J segment lost 7 bases and the V segment lost 5 bases, leaving 3 bases of the junction unmatched. CDR3 coding DNA: TGTGCCAGCAGTTTGGGACTAGCGGGAGGAAATGAGCAGTTCTTC. Its translation: CASSLGLAGGNEQFF.

This clone was picked up one time. This rearrangement joins TRBV24-1 to TRBJ2-2; 7 nucleotides match TRBD1. J lost 4 bases, V lost 3 bases, and 7 bases had no gene match. Germline assignment: CDR1 KGHDR and CDR2 SFDVKD. The CDR3 is 16 residues long. DNA for the CDR3: TGTGCCACCAGTGATCCAAGACAGGGAAGCACCGGGGAGCTGTTTTTT. This encodes CATSDPRQGSTGELFF.

The chain links TRBV28 to TRBJ1-5; D possibly corresponds to TRBD1 (6 bases). Germline CDR1 reads MDHEN; CDR2 reads SYDVKM. The CDR3 sequence is 16 residues long. Trimming took 0 bases from V and 1 from J, leaving 10 bases between them. The CDR3 loop is CASSLWGRGSNQPQHF. For the CDR3, the DNA is TGTGCCAGCAGTTTATGGGGCAGGGGAAGCAATCAGCCCCAGCATTTT.

The genes are TRBV14 and TRBJ2-7; possibly TRBD2 for D (5 bases). With 5 bases removed from V and 9 bases from J, the gap between germline ends came to 14 bases. The V gene's germline CDR1 is SGHDN and CDR2 FVKESK. The CDR3 totals 12 residues. This CDR3 is CASSAGTLWQYF. For the CDR3, the DNA is TGTGCCAGCAGCGCGGGCACCCTCTGGCAGTACTTC.

V usage is TRBV5-1 and J usage is TRBJ1-4; D not resolved. CDR1 and CDR2 (germline): SGHRS, YFSETQ. Deletions cut 4 bases from V and 8 bases from J, with 15 bases between. This CDR3 has 14 residues. The CDR3 nucleotides read TGCGCCAGCAGCCCTCTTGGTCGGACCGAAAAACTGTTTTTT. This gives the protein CASSPLGRTEKLFF. Supplemented by reference TRBV5-1 and TRBJ1-4, the full variable domain reads KAGVTQTPRYLIKTRGQQVTLSCSPISGHRSVSWYQQTPGQGLQFLFEYFSETQRNKGNFPGRFSGRQFSNSRSEMNVSTLELGDSALYLCASSPLGRTEKLFFGSGTQLSVL.

The chain couples TRBV28 to TRBJ1-5; TRBD1 matches at 8 bases. Trimming at V came to 6 bases and at J to 1 base, leaving 8 bases not matched to a gene. The CDR3 runs to 16 residues. Germline CDR1 is MDHEN and CDR2 is SYDVKM. CDR3 bases: TGTGCCAGCAGCCGACAGGGGATAAAAAGCAATCAGCCCCAGCATTTT. Translated, it gives CASSRQGIKSNQPQHF. The full variable domain, in which reference TRBV28 and TRBJ1-5 provide the parts outside the CDR3, is DVKVTQSSRYLVKRTGEKVFLECVQDMDHENMFWYRQDPGLGLRLIYFSYDVKMKEKGDIPEGYSVSREKKERFSLILESASTNQTSMYLCASSRQGIKSNQPQHFGDGTRLSIL.

In the case of this clone: The germline gene is not matched at one end of the junction; a read error may be the cause. The rearrangement uses TRBV4-3 and TRBJ2-7, with no clear D. Germline V CDR1 and CDR2: LGHNA, YSLEER. The CDR3 has 12 amino acids. The CDR3 loop is CASSQDTGPQLF. DNA of the CDR3: TGCGCCAGCAGCCAAGATACGGGCCCACAACTTTTC.

The count of this clone is one. V and J are TRBV7-9 and TRBJ1-5; D is ambiguous. V was pared by 5 bases and J by 6 bases, with 8 bases between. Per germline, CDR1 SEHNR and CDR2 FQNEAQ (reference sequence). The CDR3 loop spans 12 amino acids. CDR3 DNA: TGTGCCAGCAGCGTTAGAAGTCAGCCCCAGCATTTT. Translated, it gives CASSVRSQPQHF.

This clone was found once. J is TRBJ1-4 and V is TRBV5-1; D remains ambiguous. CDR1 is SGHRS, CDR2 YFSETQ, per germline. The CDR3 loop spans 17 amino acids. Deletions cut 0 bases from V and 0 bases from J, with 12 bases between. The CDR3: CASSLVPSTATNEKLFF. The CDR3 DNA reads as TGCGCCAGCAGCTTGGTGCCTTCCACTGCAACTAATGAAAAACTGTTTTTT.

This clone was detected a few times. CDR3 in amino acids: CASSRGTNRQVGYTF. As DNA, the CDR3 is TGTGCCAGCAGCCGAGGGACAAATCGGCAGGTCGGCTACACCTTC. The chain combines TRBV3-1 (or the pseudogene TRBV3-2) with TRBJ1-2, with a weak D call TRBD1 (6 bases). The germline CDR1 and CDR2 sequences are LGHDT and YNNKEL (reference sequence). The V and J ends lost 4 bases and 8 bases respectively, with 20 bases between them. CDR3 length: 15 residues.